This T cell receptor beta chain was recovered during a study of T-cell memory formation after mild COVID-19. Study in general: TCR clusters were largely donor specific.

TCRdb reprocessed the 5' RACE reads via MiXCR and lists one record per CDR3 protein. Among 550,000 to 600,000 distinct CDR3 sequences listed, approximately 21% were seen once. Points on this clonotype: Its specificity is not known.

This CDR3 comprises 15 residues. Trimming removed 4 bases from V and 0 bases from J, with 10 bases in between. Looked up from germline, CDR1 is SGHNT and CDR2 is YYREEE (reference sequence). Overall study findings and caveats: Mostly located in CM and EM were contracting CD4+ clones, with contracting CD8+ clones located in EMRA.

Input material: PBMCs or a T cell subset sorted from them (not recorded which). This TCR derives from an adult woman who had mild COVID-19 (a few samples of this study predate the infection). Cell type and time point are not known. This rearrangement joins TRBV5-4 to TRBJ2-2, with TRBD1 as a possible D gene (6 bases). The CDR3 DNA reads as TGTGCCAGCAGCCGACAGGCTTCGAACACCGGGGAGCTGTTTTTT. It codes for CASSRQASNTGELFF.